This paragraph covers one T cell receptor beta chain sequence. Antigen: not known. The J segment lost 7 bases and the V segment lost 0 bases, leaving 6 bases of the junction unmatched. CDR3 length: 16 amino acids. From germline, CDR1 is MGHRA and CDR2 YSYEKL. Uncontrolled infection, other autoimmune disease, pregnancy and lactation each barred patients from inclusion. Out of approximately 9.9 ml of fresh peripheral blood came the PBMCs. This sample was taken from a study of T cells in Graves' hyperthyroidism and ophthalmopathy. RNA transcripts were the template for amplifying TCR beta CDR3 regions. The study used the HTBI primer set for a first-round RT-PCR of the TCR CDR3. In TCRdb, the multiplex PCR reads were re-called with MiXCR into one record per CDR3 protein. The sample has approximately 430,000 distinct CDR3 sequences, approximately 14% seen once. Findings of the study overall: Ophthalmopathy was distinguished from stable hyperthyroidism by 13 V-J signatures.

The sequencing sample was made of blood. The V and J genes are TRBV4-1 and TRBJ2-1; 10 bases match TRBD2. The clonotype comes from a woman aged 18-29 years with Graves' hyperthyroidism. CDR3 sequence: CASSQDLAGVRNEQFF. The CDR3 nucleotides are TGCGCCAGCAGCCAAGACCTAGCGGGAGTCCGAAATGAGCAGTTCTTC.